The source of this TCR beta chain is a study of blood T cell repertoires in COVID-19. Study-wide context: T cells, B-cell-depleted T cells, or PBMCs supplied cDNA or gDNA.

In the source study's methods: Nucleated cell counts were estimated from reference gene primer amplification. TCRdb's table, derived via immunoSEQ multiplex PCR, lists solely in-frame clones and lacks some. V and J calls and clone size are as listed in that table; D and trimming were resolved from the DNA. Among roughly 99,000 clones listed, 60% to 85% were seen once. The germline V gene has CDR1 SGHTA and CDR2 FQGNSA. Trimming shortened V by 2 bases and J by 2 bases, and 19 bases separated the two germline ends. CDR3 size: 18 residues. Sequencing used peripheral blood. V usage is TRBV7-2 and J usage is TRBJ1-3; the D gene is possibly TRBD1 (6 bases). The source of this sequence is a woman of 80 years or more with active or convalescent COVID-19. The CDR3 nucleotides read TGTGCCAGCAGCTTATTACTATCGCAGGGGCGAACTGGAAACACCATATATTTT. It encodes CASSLLLSQGRTGNTIYF.